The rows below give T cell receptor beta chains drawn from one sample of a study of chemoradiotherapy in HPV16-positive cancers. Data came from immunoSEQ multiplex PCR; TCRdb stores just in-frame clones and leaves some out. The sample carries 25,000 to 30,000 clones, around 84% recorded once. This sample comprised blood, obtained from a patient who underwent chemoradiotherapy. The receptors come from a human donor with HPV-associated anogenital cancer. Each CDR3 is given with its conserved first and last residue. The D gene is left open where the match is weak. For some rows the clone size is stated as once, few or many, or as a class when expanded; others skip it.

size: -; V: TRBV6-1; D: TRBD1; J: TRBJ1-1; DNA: TGTGCCAGCACTAAGACAGGGGTCACTGAAGCTTTCTTT; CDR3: CASTKTGVTEAFF
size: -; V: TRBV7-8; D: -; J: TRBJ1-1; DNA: TGTGCCAGCAGCTTTTCAGAGAACACTGAAGCTTTCTTT; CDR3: CASSFSENTEAFF
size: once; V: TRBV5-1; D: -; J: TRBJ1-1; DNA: TGCGCCAGCACCCAAACTCCCGGGAAGAACACTGAAGCTTTCTTT; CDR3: CASTQTPGKNTEAFF
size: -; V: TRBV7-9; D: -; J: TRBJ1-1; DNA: TGTGCCAGCAGCTTAGGACAGGCGGGAATCACTGAAGCTTTCTTT; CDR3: CASSLGQAGITEAFF
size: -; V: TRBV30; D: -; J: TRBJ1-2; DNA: TGTGCCTGGAGTAACTCAGGGGCCTATGGCTACACCTTC; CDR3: CAWSNSGAYGYTF
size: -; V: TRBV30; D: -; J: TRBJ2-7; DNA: TGTGCCTGGAGTGTAGGTACAACCTACGAGCAGTACTTC; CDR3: CAWSVGTTYEQYF
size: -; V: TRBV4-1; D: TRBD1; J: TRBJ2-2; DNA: TGCGCCAGCAGCCAACGCGGAGGACAGGTAGCTTCGAACACCGGGGAGCTGTTTTTT; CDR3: CASSQRGGQVASNTGELFF
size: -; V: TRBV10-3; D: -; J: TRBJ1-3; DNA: TGTGCCATCAGCTCGGACAGAAACACCATATATTTT; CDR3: CAISSDRNTIYF
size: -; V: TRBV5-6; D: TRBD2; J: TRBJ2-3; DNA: TGTGCCAGCAGCCTACCCCGTGGCGGGGGAGCTAGCACAGATACGCAGTATTTT; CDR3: CASSLPRGGGASTDTQYF
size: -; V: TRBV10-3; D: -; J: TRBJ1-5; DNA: TGTGCCATCAGTGAGGGACAGAGCAATCAGCCCCAGCATTTT; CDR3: CAISEGQSNQPQHF
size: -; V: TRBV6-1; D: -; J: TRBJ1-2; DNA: TGTGCCAGCAGTGAAGCGCGTACGGGAGGAGGCTACACCTTC; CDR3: CASSEARTGGGYTF
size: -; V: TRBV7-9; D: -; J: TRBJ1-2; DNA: TGTGCCAGCAGCTTAAGGCCAGAAGGGGAGATTAAGGGCTATGGCTACACCTTC; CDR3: CASSLRPEGEIKGYGYTF
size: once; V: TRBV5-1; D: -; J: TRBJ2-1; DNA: TGCGCCAGCAGCCACTCCGCGGCGGCTAGCGATGAGCAGTTCTTC; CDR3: CASSHSAAASDEQFF
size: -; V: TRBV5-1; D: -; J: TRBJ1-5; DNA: TGCGCCAGCAGCTTGGGTCAGGGGCAGCCCCAGCATTTT; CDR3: CASSLGQGQPQHF
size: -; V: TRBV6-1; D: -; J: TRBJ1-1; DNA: TGTGCCAGCAGTGATCACGGGACACAGAACACTGAAGCTTTCTTT; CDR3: CASSDHGTQNTEAFF
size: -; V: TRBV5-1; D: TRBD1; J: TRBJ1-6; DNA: TGCGCCAGCAGCTTGGATTCCAGGGGGGGTTCACCCCTCCACTTT; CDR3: CASSLDSRGGSPLHF
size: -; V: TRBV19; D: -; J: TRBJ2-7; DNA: TGTGCCAGTAGTATGGTCGGATACGAGCAGTACTTC; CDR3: CASSMVGYEQYF
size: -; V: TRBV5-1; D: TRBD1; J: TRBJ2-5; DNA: TGCGCCAGCAGCCTGACAGGGGGCCTCGGTGAGACCCAGTACTTC; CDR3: CASSLTGGLGETQYF
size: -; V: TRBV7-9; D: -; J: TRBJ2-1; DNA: TGTGCCAGCAGCTCCCAAAGGGAGAATTTTTACAATGAGCAGTTCTTC; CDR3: CASSSQRENFYNEQFF
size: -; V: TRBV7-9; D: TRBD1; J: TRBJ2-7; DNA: TGTGCCAGCAGCTTAGTTGGGACAGGGGACGAGCAGTACTTC; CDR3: CASSLVGTGDEQYF
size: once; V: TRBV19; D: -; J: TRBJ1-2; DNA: TGTGCCAGTTGCGCGTTAGGGCAGGGGACCGCTAACTATGGCTACACCTTC; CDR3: CASCALGQGTANYGYTF
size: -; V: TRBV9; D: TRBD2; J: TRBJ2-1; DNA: TGTGCCAGCAGCACCGGGACTAGCGGGGGGGAATACAATGAGCAGTTCTTC; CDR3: CASSTGTSGGEYNEQFF
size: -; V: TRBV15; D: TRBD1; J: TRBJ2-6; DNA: TGTGCCACCAGCAGAAGGACAGGGGCGGTTGGGGCCAACGTCCTGACTTTC; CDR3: CATSRRTGAVGANVLTF
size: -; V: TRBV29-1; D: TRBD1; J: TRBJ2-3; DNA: TGCAGCGTTGAGCCGGGACAGGGAACAGATACGCAGTATTTT; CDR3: CSVEPGQGTDTQYF
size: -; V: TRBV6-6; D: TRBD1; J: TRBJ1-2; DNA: TGTGCCAGCACTACGACGACAGGGTGGGGCTATGGCTACACCTTC; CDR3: CASTTTTGWGYGYTF
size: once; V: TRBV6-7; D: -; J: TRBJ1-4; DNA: TGTGCCACCACACAGTACGGGAATGAAAAACTGTTTTTT; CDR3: CATTQYGNEKLFF
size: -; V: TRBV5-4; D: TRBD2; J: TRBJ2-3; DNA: TGTGCCAGCAGCTTGGGCGGGGGATATAGCACAGATACGCAGTATTTT; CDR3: CASSLGGGYSTDTQYF
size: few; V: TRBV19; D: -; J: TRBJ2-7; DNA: TGTGCCAGTAGTAATTATCCAGGGACGGGCGAGCAGTACTTC; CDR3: CASSNYPGTGEQYF
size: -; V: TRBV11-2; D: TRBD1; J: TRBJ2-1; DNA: TGTGCCAGCAGGAAGGACAGGGCCTACAATGAGCAGTTCTTC; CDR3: CASRKDRAYNEQFF
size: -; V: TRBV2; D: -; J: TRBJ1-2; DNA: TGTGCCAGCCGACGGTTGGTCTTGGGCTATGGCTACACCTTC; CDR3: CASRRLVLGYGYTF
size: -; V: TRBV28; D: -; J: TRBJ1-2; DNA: TGTGCCAGCAGTTACCCGCGGATGAACGACTATGGCTACACCTTC; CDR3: CASSYPRMNDYGYTF
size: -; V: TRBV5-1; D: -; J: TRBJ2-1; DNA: TGCGCCAGCAGCTTGCGGGCGACCTCCTACAATGAGCAGTTCTTC; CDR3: CASSLRATSYNEQFF
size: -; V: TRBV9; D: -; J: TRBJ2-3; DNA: TGTGCCAGCAGTCCGGACACCCGTTTTTTAGATACGCAGTATTTT; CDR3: CASSPDTRFLDTQYF
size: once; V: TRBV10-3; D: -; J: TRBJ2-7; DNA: TGTGCCATCAGTGATAGGGCAGGAAACTACGAGCAGTACTTC; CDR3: CAISDRAGNYEQYF
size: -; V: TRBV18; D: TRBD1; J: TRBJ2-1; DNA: TGTGCCAGCTCTCCAGGGGGCCCTCGTTACAATGAGCAGTTCTTC; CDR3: CASSPGGPRYNEQFF
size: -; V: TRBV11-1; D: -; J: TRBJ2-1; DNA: TGTGCCAGCAGCTACAAATATAGCTCCTACAATGAGCAGTTCTTC; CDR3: CASSYKYSSYNEQFF
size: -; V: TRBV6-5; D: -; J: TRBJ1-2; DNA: TGTGCCAGCAGTTACTCGGGAGGTAACTATGGCTACACCTTC; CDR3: CASSYSGGNYGYTF
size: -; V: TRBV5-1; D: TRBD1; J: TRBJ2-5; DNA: TGCGCCAGCAGAGGGACAGACCAAGAGACCCAGTACTTC; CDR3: CASRGTDQETQYF
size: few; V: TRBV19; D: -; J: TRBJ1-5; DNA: TGTGCCAGTAGTATACAGAATAGCAATCAGCCCCAGCATTTT; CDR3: CASSIQNSNQPQHF
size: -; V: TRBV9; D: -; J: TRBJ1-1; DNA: TGTGCCAGCAGCGTAGTGGCAGTTAACACTGAAGCTTTCTTT; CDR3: CASSVVAVNTEAFF
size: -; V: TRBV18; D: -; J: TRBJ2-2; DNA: TGTGCCAGCCTCTCCCAGGGGGGAACGAACACCGGGGAGCTGTTTTTT; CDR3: CASLSQGGTNTGELFF
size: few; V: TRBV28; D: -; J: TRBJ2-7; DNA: TGTGCCAGCAGTTTACAGGGGGCGGGGGGGTTCTACGAGCAGTACTTC; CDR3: CASSLQGAGGFYEQYF
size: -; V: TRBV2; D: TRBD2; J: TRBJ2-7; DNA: TGTGCCAGCACTCTTGGACTAGCGGGGGGGCTCTCCTACGAGCAGTACTTC; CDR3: CASTLGLAGGLSYEQYF
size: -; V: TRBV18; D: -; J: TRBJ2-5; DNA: TGTGCCAGCTCACCAAGTGGGCGGGGCCGGGAAGAGACCCAGTACTTC; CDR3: CASSPSGRGREETQYF
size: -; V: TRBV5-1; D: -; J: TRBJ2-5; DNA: TGCGCCAGCAGCTTGATCGGCCGAACTCAAGAGACCCAGTACTTC; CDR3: CASSLIGRTQETQYF